A single sample is the source of the 20 T cell receptor beta chains below, sequenced in a study of T cell repertoires in cytomegalovirus infection (dated by TCRdb to about 2019). The instrument given in TCRdb is Illumina HiSeq 1500. TCRdb's own reprocessing of the public reads used fastp at Q25 and MiXCR and kept productive beta chains. Identical CDR3 protein sequences are pooled into one entry, listed with their most common genes and DNA. A total of about 240,000 distinct CDR3 sequences appear in this sample, 9% to 15% of them only once. The ten largest clones add up to under 2% of the sample. The sequenced material came from PBMCs. These TCRs come from a human donor in good health (CMV status not recorded). Some clones in this sample may be carry-over from other donors' samples.

A note on this clonotype: A much bigger clone sits one base away, suggesting this may be a read error. In this CDR3 the conserved last residue, phenylalanine or tryptophan, is missing, so a read error is likely. The chain couples TRBV4-3 to TRBJ2-1, with 15 bases aligning to TRBD2. The CDR3 extends over 18 amino acids. With V trimmed by 5 bases and J by 1 base, 6 bases remained unmatched. Germline V CDR1 and CDR2: LGHNA, YSLEER. CDR3 in DNA: TGCGCCAGCAGCTTTCGCGGGACTAGCGGGGGGTCCTACAATGAGCAGTTCTCC. Its translation is CASSFRGTSGGSYNEQFS.

This clonotype was observed many times. The chain joins TRBV7-2 to TRBJ2-3, with a tentative D call TRBD2 (5 bases). This CDR3 contains 14 residues. The V end was cut by 1 base, the J end by 4 bases, with 9 bases between. The germline V gene has CDR1 SGHTA and CDR2 FQGNSA. The CDR3 bases are TGTGCCAGCAGCTTAGTCCGGAGGTCAGATACGCAGTATTTT. Residues: CASSLVRRSDTQYF.

This clonotype was detected ten times or more. This chain joins TRBV7-2 and TRBJ2-1; D is unresolved. This CDR3 is 13 amino acids long. V lost 4 bases to trimming and J lost 0 bases, with 4 bases between them. Looked up from germline, CDR1 is SGHTA and CDR2 is FQGNSA. CDR3 loop: CASSSGSYNEQFF. DNA of the CDR3: TGTGCCAGCAGCTCGGGCTCCTACAATGAGCAGTTCTTC.

This clonotype was counted ten times or more. The chain carries TRBV7-8 and TRBJ1-1; D possibly corresponds to TRBD1 (6 bases). Germline-derived CDR1 and CDR2 are SGHVS and FQNEAQ. V dropped 6 bases and J dropped 1 base, with 15 bases sitting between them. The length of the CDR3 is 15 residues. CDR3 coding DNA: TGTGCCAGCAGTCTAGCGCAGGGGTGGAACACTGAAGCTTTCTTT. It yields the protein CASSLAQGWNTEAFF.

This clonotype has just a few counts. The chain employs TRBV11-2 and TRBJ2-7, with 10 bases lining up with TRBD2. The V segment lost 0 bases and the J segment 6 bases; nucleotides outside the gene matches: 5. CDR3 size: 15 residues. CDR1 is SGHAT and CDR2 is FQNNGV in the germline V gene. The CDR3 is CASSLEYERGGEQYF. The DNA of the CDR3 is TGTGCCAGCAGCTTAGAGTACGAGCGGGGGGGCGAGCAGTACTTC.

Many counts were recorded for this clonotype. The chain joins TRBV18 to TRBJ1-6; D gene unclear. This CDR3 region has 16 residues. V lost 1 base to trimming and J lost 11 bases, with 18 bases between them. Per germline, CDR1 KGHSH and CDR2 LQKENI. CDR3 sequence reads: CASSPRPAPLHAPLHF. The CDR3 coding sequence is TGTGCCAGCTCACCACGACCGGCGCCACTTCATGCACCCCTCCACTTT.

This clonotype was observed a few times. The chain uses TRBV20-1 and TRBJ2-1; TRBD2 agrees at 12 bases. V trimming: 6 bases; J trimming: 14 bases; junction bases outside the gene matches: 14. CDR1 DFQATT and CDR2 SNEGSKA come from the germline V gene (reference sequence). The length of the CDR3 is 14 residues. DNA for the CDR3: TGCAGTGCAACTGGACTAGCGGGATTGGCCGCCGAGTTCTTC. This encodes CSATGLAGLAAEFF.

The rearrangement joins TRBV6-2 or TRBV6-3 to TRBJ2-5, with TRBD2 as a possible D gene (7 bases). CDR3 size: 18 residues. Trimming cost V 6 bases and J 5 bases, with 28 bases left between them. Germline V CDR1 and CDR2: MNHEY, SVGEGT. Here the CDR3 DNA reads TGTGCCAGCAGGCCCTTCCGGGGGGCTAGCAGAGGAGTGGAGACCCAGTACTTC. It codes for CASRPFRGASRGVETQYF.

DNA of the CDR3: TGTGCCAGCAACCCGGACAGAACGAGGCCTGAAGCTTTCTTT. This encodes CASNPDRTRPEAFF. The rearrangement links TRBV6-5 to TRBJ1-1, with D perhaps TRBD1 (6 bases). Germline V lookup: CDR1 MNHEY, CDR2 SVGAGI. The CDR3 runs 14 residues. The V end was cut by 7 bases, the J end by 6 bases, with 18 bases between.

This rearrangement joins TRBV7-2 to TRBJ2-5, with 10 bases lining up with TRBD2. CDR3 length: 17 amino acids. V trimming: 5 bases; J trimming: 5 bases; junction bases outside the gene matches: 14. CDR1 and CDR2 from the germline V gene are SGHTA and FQGNSA. The CDR3 DNA is TGTGCCAGCAGCCTTTCGGGGCTAGCGGGAGCAGGGGAGACCCAGTACTTC. It encodes CASSLSGLAGAGETQYF. Full variable domain (missing parts from reference TRBV7-2 and TRBJ2-5): GAGVSQSPSNKVTEKGKDVELRCDPISGHTALYWYRQSLGQGLEFLIYFQGNSAPDKSGLPSDRFSAERTGGSVSTLTIQRTQQEDSAVYLCASSLSGLAGAGETQYFGPGTRLLVL.

The chain uses TRBV13 and TRBJ1-6; D is unclear. The CDR3 extends over 15 amino acids. The ends were cut back, 2 bases at V and 5 bases at J, with 10 bases in the middle. Looked up from germline, CDR1 is PRHDT and CDR2 is FYEKMQ (reference sequence). DNA of the CDR3: TGTGCCAGCAGCTTAAGGGTCAGCGATAATTCACCCCTCCACTTT. Translating gives CASSLRVSDNSPLHF. The whole variable domain, remainder taken from reference TRBV13 and TRBJ1-6, is AAGVIQSPRHLIKEKRETATLKCYPIPRHDTVYWYQQGPGQDPQFLISFYEKMQSDKGSIPDRFSAQQFSDYHSELNMSSLELGDSALYFCASSLRVSDNSPLHFGNGTRLTVT.

This clonotype occurred many times. The gene calls are TRBV7-2 and TRBJ2-7; no firm D call. V was clipped by 1 base and J by 4 bases, with 14 bases between them. Germline V gives CDR1 SGHTA, CDR2 FQGNSA. This CDR3 is built from 15 residues. The CDR3: CASSLGGRSPYEQYF. The CDR3 DNA reads as TGTGCCAGCAGCTTAGGTGGGCGTTCTCCGTACGAGCAGTACTTC.

This clonotype was recorded at least ten times. The chain uses TRBV7-2 and TRBJ2-7; 8 nucleotides agree with TRBD2. J lost 4 bases, V lost 3 bases, and 8 bases had no gene match. The CDR3 is made up of 15 amino acids. Germline V gene sequence: CDR1 SGHTA, CDR2 FQGNSA. The CDR3 spells CASSLVPGGPYEQYF. CDR3 bases: TGTGCCAGCAGCTTGGTACCGGGAGGGCCTTACGAGCAGTACTTC.

This clonotype was seen ten or more times. This CDR3 reads CASSMNTEAFF. The CDR3 coding sequence is TGTGCCAGCAGTATGAACACTGAAGCTTTCTTT. The V and J genes are TRBV2 and TRBJ1-1; D unresolved. Trimming cost V 5 bases and J 0 bases, with 1 base left between them. Per the germline V gene, CDR1 is SNHLY and CDR2 is FYNNEI. CDR3 length equals 11 residues.

This clonotype was counted many times. The gene calls are TRBV19 and TRBJ1-5; D gene unclear. The germline V gene encodes CDR1 LNHDA and CDR2 SQIVND (reference sequence). The length of the CDR3 is 15 residues. V dropped 3 bases and J dropped 0 bases, with 9 bases sitting between them. The CDR3 bases are TGTGCCAGTAGTATGAACCAGGATAGCAATCAGCCCCAGCATTTT. This gives the protein CASSMNQDSNQPQHF.

This clonotype was seen ten or more times. This CDR3 reads CASSFKGGRDTQYF. DNA for the CDR3: TGTGCCAGCAGTTTCAAAGGGGGGAGAGATACGCAGTATTTT. The genes are TRBV12-3 or TRBV12-4 and TRBJ2-3; D possibly uses TRBD1 or TRBD2 (6 bases each). The CDR3 sequence is 14 residues long. Trimming took 3 bases from V and 5 from J, leaving 12 bases between them.

Many counts were recorded for this clonotype. The rearrangement links TRBV28 to TRBJ2-1; 7 bases line up with TRBD2. V gave up 5 bases and J gave up 6 bases; unmatched junction bases: 10. CDR1 MDHEN and CDR2 SYDVKM come from the germline V gene. The CDR3 spans 15 residues. In nucleotides, the CDR3 is TGTGCCAGCAGTCCGGTGAGCGGGGAAGCCAATGAGCAGTTCTTC. Translating it yields CASSPVSGEANEQFF.

This clonotype was detected ten times or more. CDR3 in amino acids: CASSSDRIYEQYF. The CDR3 nucleotides read TGTGCCAGCAGCTCGGACAGAATCTACGAGCAGTACTTC. This chain uses TRBV7-2 with TRBJ2-7; D perhaps matches TRBD1 (6 bases). Deletions cut 4 bases from V and 3 bases from J, with 10 bases between. This CDR3 has 13 amino acids. Looked up from germline, CDR1 is SGHTA and CDR2 is FQGNSA.

This clonotype was found many times. CDR3 sequence (DNA): TGTGCCAGCAGCTTAGTGTTACGGAATCCCGGGGAGCTGTTTTTT. It translates to CASSLVLRNPGELFF. The chain carries TRBV7-2 and TRBJ2-2; no reliable D call. The CDR3 runs 15 residues. Germline CDR1 reads SGHTA; CDR2 reads FQGNSA. Trimming stripped 1 base from V and 6 bases from J, with 12 bases between.

By share of the sample, this clonotype is medium-sized. The rearrangement uses TRBV7-2 and TRBJ2-7; D tentatively fits TRBD1 or TRBD2 (5 bases each). The germline CDR1 and CDR2 sequences are SGHTA and FQGNSA. The CDR3 runs 14 residues. V lost 7 bases to trimming and J lost 1 base, with 14 bases between them. CDR3 sequence (DNA): TGTGCCAGCAAATCGTCGAGGGGATCCTACGAGCAGTACTTC. This translates into CASKSSRGSYEQYF.